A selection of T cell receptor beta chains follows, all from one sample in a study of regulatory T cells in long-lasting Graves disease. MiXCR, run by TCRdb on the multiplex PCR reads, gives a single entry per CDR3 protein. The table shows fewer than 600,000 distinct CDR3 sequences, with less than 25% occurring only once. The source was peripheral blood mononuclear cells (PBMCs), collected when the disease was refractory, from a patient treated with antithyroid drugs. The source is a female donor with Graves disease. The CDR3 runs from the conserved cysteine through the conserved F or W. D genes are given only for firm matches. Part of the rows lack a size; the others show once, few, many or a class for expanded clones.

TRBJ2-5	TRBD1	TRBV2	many	TGTGCCAGCAGTTTACAGGGGGCGGAGGAGACCCAGTACTTC	CASSLQGAEETQYF
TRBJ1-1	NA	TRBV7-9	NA	TGTGCCAGCAGCTTAGCGGGGATCCGGGAGACTGAAGCTTTCTTT	CASSLAGIRETEAFF
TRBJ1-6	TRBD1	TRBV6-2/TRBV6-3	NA	TGTGCCAGCAGGAAACAGGGGGGGAATTCACCCCTCCACTTT	CASRKQGGNSPLHF
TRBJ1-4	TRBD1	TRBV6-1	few	TGTGCCAGCAGTCCGGCGACAGGGGGAAATGAAAAACTGTTTTTT	CASSPATGGNEKLFF
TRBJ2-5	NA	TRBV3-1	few	TGTGCCAGCAGCCAAGTCAGTAAAACCCAAGAGACCCAGTACTTC	CASSQVSKTQETQYF
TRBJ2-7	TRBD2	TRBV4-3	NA	TGCGCCAGCAGCCAAGATTCGGGGGGAGGGCCGTCCTACGAGCAGTACTTC	CASSQDSGGGPSYEQYF
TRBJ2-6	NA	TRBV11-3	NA	TGTGCCAGCAGCGCAGGGGACGTTTCTGTCTCTGGGGCCAACGTCCTGACTTTC	CASSAGDVSVSGANVLTF
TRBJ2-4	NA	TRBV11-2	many	TGTGCCAGCAGCTTTGGGGGGCGAAGAATTACCTCTCTAGCCAAAAACATTCAGTACTTC	CASSFGGRRITSLAKNIQYF
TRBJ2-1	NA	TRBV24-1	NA	TGTGCCACCAGTGACTTGGACTTGGGGAATGAGCAGTTCTTC	CATSDLDLGNEQFF
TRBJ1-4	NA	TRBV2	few	TGTGCCAGCACATCTCAGACCGCAACTAATGAAAAACTGTTTTTT	CASTSQTATNEKLFF
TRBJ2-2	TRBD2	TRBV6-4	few	TGTGCCAGCAGTCGACTAGCGACCGGGGAGCTGTTTTTT	CASSRLATGELFF
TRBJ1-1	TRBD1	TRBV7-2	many	TGTGCCAGCAGCCCATGGGACAGGGCTGGTACTGAAGCTTTCTTT	CASSPWDRAGTEAFF
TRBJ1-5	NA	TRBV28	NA	TGTGCCAGCACCCCCTTATCCGGCAGCAGCAATCAGCCCCAGCATTTT	CASTPLSGSSNQPQHF
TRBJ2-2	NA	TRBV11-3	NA	TGTGCCAGCAGCAGAACCCCCACCGGGGAGCTGTTTTTT	CASSRTPTGELFF
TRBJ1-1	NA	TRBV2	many	TGTGCCAGCAGTGTAGGGGTTACTGAAGCTTTCTTT	CASSVGVTEAFF
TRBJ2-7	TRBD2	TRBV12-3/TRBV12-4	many	TGTGCCAGCGGGAGGGCCATTGTCCACGAGCAGTACTTC	CASGRAIVHEQYF
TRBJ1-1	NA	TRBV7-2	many	TGTGCCAGCAGCCCCGATTTACACCTGGCTTTCTTT	CASSPDLHLAFF
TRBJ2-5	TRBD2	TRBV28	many	TGTGCCAGCAGTTTTGACCAGCGGGGGGGGGAGACCCAGTACTTC	CASSFDQRGGETQYF
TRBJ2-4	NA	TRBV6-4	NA	TGTGCCAGCAGTGAATCAGGCGGTTTGGACATTCAGTACTTC	CASSESGGLDIQYF
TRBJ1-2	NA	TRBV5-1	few	TGCGCCAGCAGCTTGGATCGGCGTTCCTATGGCTACACCTTC	CASSLDRRSYGYTF
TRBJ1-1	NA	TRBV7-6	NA	TGTGCCGGCAGCTTTGCCGCCAGGGCAATGAACACTGAAGCTTTCTTT	CAGSFAARAMNTEAFF
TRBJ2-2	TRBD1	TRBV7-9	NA	TGTGCCAGCAGCCTACAGACAGGGATGGCCGGGAAGCTGTTTTTT	CASSLQTGMAGKLFF
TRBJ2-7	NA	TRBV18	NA	TGTGCCAGCTCACTTGGACAGAGCTCCTACGAGCAGTACTTC	CASSLGQSSYEQYF
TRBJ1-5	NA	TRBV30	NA	TGTGCCTGGAGTAGGGGGGCTGAGCAGCCCCAGCATTTT	CAWSRGAEQPQHF
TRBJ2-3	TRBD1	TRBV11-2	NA	TGTGCCAGCAGCCTGGGACAGGGAAACACAGATACGCAGTATTTT	CASSLGQGNTDTQYF
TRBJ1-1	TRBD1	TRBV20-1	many	TGCAGTGCAACGGGACAGGGGAACACTGAAGCTTTCTTT	CSATGQGNTEAFF
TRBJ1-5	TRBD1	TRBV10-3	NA	TGTGCCATATTGGGACAGACGAGCAATCAGCCCCAGCATTTT	CAILGQTSNQPQHF
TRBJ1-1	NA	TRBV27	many	TGTGCCAGCATTCCGACACGGGTGAGCGCTGAAGCTTTCTTT	CASIPTRVSAEAFF
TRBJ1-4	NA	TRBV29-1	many	TGCAGCGTTGGGGAGAGTGAAAAACTGTTTTTT	CSVGESEKLFF
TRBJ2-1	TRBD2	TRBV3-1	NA	TGTGCCAGCAGCCAAGATCTGGCTAGCGGAACCTACAATGAGCAGTTCTTC	CASSQDLASGTYNEQFF
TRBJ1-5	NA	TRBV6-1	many	TGTGCCAGCAGTGACCCCCAGAGATGGGGGTTGGTTAGCAATCAGCCCCAGCATTTT	CASSDPQRWGLVSNQPQHF
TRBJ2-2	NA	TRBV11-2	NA	TGTGCCAGCGGCGGGACAGCGTTGAACACCGGGGAGCTGTTTTTT	CASGGTALNTGELFF
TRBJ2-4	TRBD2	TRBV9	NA	TGTGCCAGCAGCCCGTCCGGGACTAGCGGATCACTAGCCAAAAACATTCAGTACTTC	CASSPSGTSGSLAKNIQYF
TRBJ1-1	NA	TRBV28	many	TGTGCCAGCAGTTTCGCCCAGCCAAACACTGAAGCTTTCTTT	CASSFAQPNTEAFF
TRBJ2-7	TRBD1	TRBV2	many	TGTGCCAGCAGGACCGGGACAGGGATTCGCGAGCAGTACTTC	CASRTGTGIREQYF
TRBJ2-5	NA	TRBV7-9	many	TGTGCCAGCAGCTTAGAGGCGGACAGCAGTCCAGACTTC	CASSLEADSSPDF
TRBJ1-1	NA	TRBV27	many	TGTGCCAGCAGTGACCTCGGGACGGGGAAAACTGAAGCTTTCTTT	CASSDLGTGKTEAFF